This T cell receptor beta chain was sequenced during a study of CD8+CD57+ T cells in acquired aplastic anemia. Genomic DNA templated the TCR beta VDJ and CDR3 profiling. MiXCR, run by TCRdb on the reads, gives a single entry per CDR3 protein. The table lists about 140,000 distinct CDR3 sequences, roughly 40% of them singletons. The germline gives CDR1 ENHRY, CDR2 SYGVKD. V was shortened by 8 bases and J by 0 bases, with 17 bases between the two germline ends. CDR3 length equals 16 residues. V usage is TRBV10-3 and J usage is TRBJ2-1; no clear D gene. The receptor was derived from a human donor in good health, serving as a control. Sequencing was carried out using sorted CD4+, CD8+, or CD8+CD57+ T cells (not recorded which) from PBMCs. For the CDR3, the DNA is TGTGCCATCGGGCTCAGTACTACGAGCTCCTACAATGAGCAGTTCTTC. This translates into CAIGLSTTSSYNEQFF.